The 2 T cell receptor beta chains listed next were all sequenced from one sample in a study of CD4 and CD8 cells across lung adenocarcinoma regions. TCRdb redid the calling of the PCR reads with MiXCR, one entry per CDR3 protein. The sample holds 9,500 to 12,000 distinct CDR3 sequences, about 53% seen once. Sequencing input: CD4+ T cells from the center of a lung tumor. All receptors derive from a male donor with lung adenocarcinoma. The CD4 and CD8 labels of this study may be unreliable.

This clonotype has a count of ten or more. The chain joins TRBV27 to TRBJ2-5; D might be TRBD1 (5 bases). The CDR3 sequence is 13 residues long. Per the germline V gene, CDR1 is MNHEY and CDR2 is SMNVEV (reference sequence). Trimming left V 6 bases short and J 11 bases short, with 19 bases between. The chain's CDR3 is CASSGQTVNKQYF. CDR3 DNA sequence: TGTGCCAGCAGCGGGCAGACAGTTAACAAGCAGTACTTC.

This clonotype has ten or more counts. The gene calls are TRBV7-2 and TRBJ1-1, with TRBD1 as a possible D gene (5 bases). V lost 2 bases and J lost 4, with 11 bases in between. This CDR3 region has 14 residues. Germline V gene sequence: CDR1 SGHTA, CDR2 FQGNSA. This CDR3 reads CASSLWGRGTEAFF. In nucleotides, the CDR3 is TGTGCCAGCAGCTTATGGGGAAGGGGCACTGAAGCTTTCTTT.